These 3 T cell receptor beta chains came from one sample sequenced in a study of shared clonotypes between healthy human individuals. Some clones are missing from TCRdb's copy, which holds only in-frame ones; the method was immunoSEQ multiplex PCR. The sample consists of around 600,000 clones, 97% of them appearing once. The sequenced material came from naive CD4+ T cells sorted from blood. The subset denotes: CD45RA+ positively selected. Receptors originate from a woman in her twenties or thirties in good health.

The chain uses TRBV7-9 and TRBJ2-2; D perhaps matches TRBD1 (6 bases). CDR3 length: 17 residues. Trimming took 5 bases from V and 6 from J, leaving 22 bases between them. Germline V gene data show CDR1 as SEHNR and CDR2 as FQNEAQ (reference sequence). The CDR3 coding sequence is TGTGCCAGCAGCCCAACCGACAGGAGCCCGGTTTCCGGGGAGCTGTTTTTT. As protein: CASSPTDRSPVSGELFF.

The count of this clone is one. The gene calls are TRBV18 and TRBJ1-1; maybe TRBD1 (5 bases). The CDR3 runs to 14 residues. Between the trimmed V and J ends, which lost 6 bases and 3 bases, there was a span of 14 bases. Germline V CDR1 and CDR2: KGHSH, LQKENI. CDR3 loop: CASSATVTYTEAFF. As DNA, the CDR3 is TGTGCCAGCTCCGCGACAGTTACTTACACTGAAGCTTTCTTT.

V is TRBV28 and J is TRBJ2-7, with 7 bases aligning to TRBD2. Germline-derived CDR1 and CDR2 are MDHEN and SYDVKM. V gave up 3 bases and J gave up 2 bases; unmatched junction bases: 4. The CDR3 runs to 14 residues. The CDR3 sequence: CASSFLADAYEQYF. CDR3 nucleotides: TGTGCCAGCAGTTTCCTAGCGGATGCCTACGAGCAGTACTTC.